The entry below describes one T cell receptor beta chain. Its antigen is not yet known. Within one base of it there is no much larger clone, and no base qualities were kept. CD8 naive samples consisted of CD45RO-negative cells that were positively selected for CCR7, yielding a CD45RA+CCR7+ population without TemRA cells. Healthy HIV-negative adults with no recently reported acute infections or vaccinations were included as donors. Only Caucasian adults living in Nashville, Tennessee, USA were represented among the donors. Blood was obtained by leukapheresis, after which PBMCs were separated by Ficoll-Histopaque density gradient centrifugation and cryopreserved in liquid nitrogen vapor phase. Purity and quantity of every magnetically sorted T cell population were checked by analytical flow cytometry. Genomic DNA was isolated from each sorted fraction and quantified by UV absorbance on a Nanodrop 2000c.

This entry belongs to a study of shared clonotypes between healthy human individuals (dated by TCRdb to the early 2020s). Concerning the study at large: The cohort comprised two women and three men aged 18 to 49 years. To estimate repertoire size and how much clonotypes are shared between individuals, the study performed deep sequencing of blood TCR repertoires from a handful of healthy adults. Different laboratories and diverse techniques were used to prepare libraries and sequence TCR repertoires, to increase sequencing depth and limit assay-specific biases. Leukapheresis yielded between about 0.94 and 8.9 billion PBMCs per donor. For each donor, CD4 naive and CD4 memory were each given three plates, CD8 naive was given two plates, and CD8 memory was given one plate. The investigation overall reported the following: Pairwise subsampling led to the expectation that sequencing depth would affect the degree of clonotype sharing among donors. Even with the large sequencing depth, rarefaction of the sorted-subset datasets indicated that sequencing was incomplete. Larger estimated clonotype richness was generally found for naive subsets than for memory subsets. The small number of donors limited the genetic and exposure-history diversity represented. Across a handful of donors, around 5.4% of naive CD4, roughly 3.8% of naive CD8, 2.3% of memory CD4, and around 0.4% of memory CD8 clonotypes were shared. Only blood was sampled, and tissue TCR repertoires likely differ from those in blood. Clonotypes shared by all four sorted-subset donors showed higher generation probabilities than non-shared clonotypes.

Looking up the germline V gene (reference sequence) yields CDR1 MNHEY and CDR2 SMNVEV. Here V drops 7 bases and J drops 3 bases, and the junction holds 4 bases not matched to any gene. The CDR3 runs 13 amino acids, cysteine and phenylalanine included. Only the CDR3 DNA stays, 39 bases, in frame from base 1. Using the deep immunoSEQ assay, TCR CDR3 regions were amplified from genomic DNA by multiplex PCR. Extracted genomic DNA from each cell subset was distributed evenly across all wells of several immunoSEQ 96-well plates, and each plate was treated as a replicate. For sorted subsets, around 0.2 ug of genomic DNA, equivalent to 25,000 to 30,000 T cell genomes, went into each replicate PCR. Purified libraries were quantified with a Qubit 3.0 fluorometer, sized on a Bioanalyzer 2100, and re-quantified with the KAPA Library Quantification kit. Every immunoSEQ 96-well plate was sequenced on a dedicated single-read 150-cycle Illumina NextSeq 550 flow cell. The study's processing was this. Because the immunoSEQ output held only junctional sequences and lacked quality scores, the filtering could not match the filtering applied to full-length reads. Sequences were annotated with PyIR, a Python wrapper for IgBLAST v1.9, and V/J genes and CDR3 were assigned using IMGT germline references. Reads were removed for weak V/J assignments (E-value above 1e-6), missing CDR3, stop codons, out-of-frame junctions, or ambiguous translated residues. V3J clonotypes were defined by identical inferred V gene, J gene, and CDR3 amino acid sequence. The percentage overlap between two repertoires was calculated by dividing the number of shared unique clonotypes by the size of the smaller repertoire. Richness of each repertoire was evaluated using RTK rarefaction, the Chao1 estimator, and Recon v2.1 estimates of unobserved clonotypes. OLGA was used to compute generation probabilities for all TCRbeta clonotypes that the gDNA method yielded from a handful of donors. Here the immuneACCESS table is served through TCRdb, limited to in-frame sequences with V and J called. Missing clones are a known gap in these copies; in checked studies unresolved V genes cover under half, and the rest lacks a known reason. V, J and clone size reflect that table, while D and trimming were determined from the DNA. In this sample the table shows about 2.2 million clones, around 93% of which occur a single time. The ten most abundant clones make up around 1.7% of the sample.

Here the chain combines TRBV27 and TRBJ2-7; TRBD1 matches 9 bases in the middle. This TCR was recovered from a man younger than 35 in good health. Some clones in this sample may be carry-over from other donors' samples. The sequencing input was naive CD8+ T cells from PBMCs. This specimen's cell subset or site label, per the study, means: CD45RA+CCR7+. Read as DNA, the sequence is TGTGCCAGCAAGGGACAGGGATTCTACGAGCAGTACTTC. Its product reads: CASKGQGFYEQYF.